The 10 T cell receptor beta chains below were found in one sample sequenced in a study of shared clonotypes between healthy human individuals. Libraries were prepared by immunoSEQ multiplex PCR; TCRdb keeps only in-frame clonotypes and omits some of them. The sample consists of more than 400,000 clones, over 75% of them appearing once. Sequences were obtained from PBMCs. The receptors here all came from a woman between 40 and 55 years old in good health. Some clones in this sample may be carry-over from other donors' samples.

The chain combines TRBV6-5 with TRBJ1-2, with 8 bases lining up with TRBD1. The trim removed 6 bases at V and 4 bases at J, leaving 7 bases unmatched. Per germline, CDR1 MNHEY and CDR2 SVGAGI. There are 14 residues in the CDR3. The CDR3: CASRPTGGPYGYTF. CDR3 nucleotide sequence: TGTGCCAGCAGACCCACAGGGGGTCCCTATGGCTACACCTTC.

CDR3 DNA sequence: TGTGCCAGCAGTCCAACTGAGGTCGGGGAGCTGTTTTTT. Translated: CASSPTEVGELFF. J is TRBJ1-3 and V is TRBV6-4; no firm D call. The better agreement between TRBJ2-2 and the DNA end casts doubt on the J call. The CDR3 is made up of 13 amino acids. Germline V CDR1 and CDR2: MRHNA, SNTAGT.

Of note for this clone: This likely stems from a read error, as it lies one base from a far larger clone. The rearrangement joins TRBV5-6 to TRBJ2-2; D unresolved. The CDR3 consists of 15 residues. Germline CDR1 is SGHDT and CDR2 is YYEEEE. V was clipped by 0 bases and J by 7 bases, with 13 bases between them. CDR3 bases: TGTGCCAGCAGCTTGGTACGGATTAATGGCGGGGAGCTGTTTTTT. It specifies CASSLVRINGGELFF.

Worth noting for this clone: A far more abundant clone sits one base away, making this likely a read error. In the same sample, other DNA sequences code for this CDR3. The CDR3 loop reads CASSPTIQDTNYGYTF. In DNA, the CDR3 is TGTGCCAGCTCACCAACCATCCAGGACACTAACTATGGCTACACCTTC. The rearrangement links TRBV18 to TRBJ1-2; tentatively, D is TRBD1 (5 bases). The CDR3 covers 16 residues. V was cut by 2 bases and J by 0 bases, with 13 bases left in between. Germline V gives CDR1 KGHSH, CDR2 LQKENI.

This clone was detected only once. CDR3 nucleotide sequence: TGTGCCAGCAGCCAAGGGGGATCGGGCAGCGAGCAGTACTTC. Translation: CASSQGGSGSEQYF. The V and J genes are TRBV4-2 and TRBJ2-7; D uncertain. Per germline, CDR1 LGHNA and CDR2 YNFKEQ. The CDR3 covers 14 residues. V lost 1 base to trimming and J lost 6 bases, with 13 bases between them.

For this clone: A far larger clone is only one base removed, so a read error is likely. The same CDR3 can be traced to other DNA sequences in this sample. This rearrangement joins TRBV11-2 to TRBJ1-5, with D maybe TRBD1 (6 bases). This CDR3 is 15 amino acids long. Germline V gene data show CDR1 as SGHAT and CDR2 as FQNNGV. The CDR3 DNA follows: TGCGCCAGCAGCCCCATAGGGGGACGCAATCAGCCCCAGCATTTT. Amino acid sequence: CASSPIGGRNQPQHF.

This sequence joins TRBV7-8 and TRBJ2-7; D ambiguous. This CDR3 is 12 amino acids long. Trimming removed 5 bases at V and 5 bases at J, with 10 bases between. CDR1 SGHVS and CDR2 FQNEAQ come from the germline V gene. DNA of the CDR3: TGTGCCAGCAGCACCGAGACTGACGAGCAGTACTTC. Translating gives CASSTETDEQYF.

For this clone: Other DNA sequences from this sample encode an identical CDR3 as well. The chain recombines TRBV5-1 with TRBJ2-3, with 7 bases fitting TRBD2. V was pared by 0 bases and J by 1 base, with 2 bases of the junction left unmatched. Germline CDR1 SGHRS, CDR2 YFSETQ. CDR3 length: 15 amino acids. The CDR3 DNA is TGCGCCAGCAGCTTGGGACTAGCAGGCACAGATACGCAGTATTTT. It yields the protein CASSLGLAGTDTQYF.

V and J are TRBV5-1 and TRBJ1-4; D ambiguous. The ends were cut back, 3 bases at V and 8 bases at J, with 11 bases in the middle. Germline CDR1 SGHRS, CDR2 YFSETQ. This CDR3 comprises 13 residues. CDR3 in DNA: TGCGCCAGCAGCTGGGCCTCGGAGGAAAAACTGTTTTTT. Its protein is CASSWASEEKLFF.

This sequence joins TRBV25-1 and TRBJ2-1, with TRBD1 as a possible D gene (5 bases). The CDR3 loop spans 13 amino acids. Germline CDR1 reads MGHDK; CDR2 reads SYGVNS. The V end lost 4 bases, the J end lost 4 bases, and 8 bases lay between the germline ends. The CDR3 reads CASSVRGYNEQFF. Here the CDR3 DNA reads TGTGCCAGCAGTGTTAGGGGTTACAATGAGCAGTTCTTC.